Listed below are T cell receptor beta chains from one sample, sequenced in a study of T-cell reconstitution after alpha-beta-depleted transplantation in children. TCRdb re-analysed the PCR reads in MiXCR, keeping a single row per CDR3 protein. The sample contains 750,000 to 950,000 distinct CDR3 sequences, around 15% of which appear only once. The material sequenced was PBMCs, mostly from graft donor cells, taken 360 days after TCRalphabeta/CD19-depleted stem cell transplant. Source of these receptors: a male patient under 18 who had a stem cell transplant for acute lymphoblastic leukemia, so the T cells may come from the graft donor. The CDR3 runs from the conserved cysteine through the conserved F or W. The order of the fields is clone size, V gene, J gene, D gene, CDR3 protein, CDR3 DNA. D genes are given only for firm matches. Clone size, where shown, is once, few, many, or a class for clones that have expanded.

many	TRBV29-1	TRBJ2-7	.	CSVEDYGTYEQYF	TGCAGCGTTGAAGATTACGGAACCTACGAGCAGTACTTC
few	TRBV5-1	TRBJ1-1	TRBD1	CASSRDRVGTEAFF	TGCGCCAGCAGCCGGGACAGGGTCGGCACTGAAGCTTTCTTT
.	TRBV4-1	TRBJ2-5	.	CASSQDSWETQYF	TGCGCCAGCAGCCAAGACAGCTGGGAGACCCAGTACTTC
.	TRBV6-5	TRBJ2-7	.	CASSSRQDSYEQYF	TGTGCCAGCAGTTCTCGACAGGATTCCTACGAGCAGTACTTC
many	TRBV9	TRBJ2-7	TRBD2	CASSVTAGGLYEQYF	TGTGCCAGCAGCGTTACAGCGGGAGGGCTCTACGAGCAGTACTTC
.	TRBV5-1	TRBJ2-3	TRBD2	CASSPGLAGESDTQYF	TGCGCCAGCAGCCCGGGACTAGCGGGAGAGTCAGATACGCAGTATTTT
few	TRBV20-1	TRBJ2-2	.	CSAVDPPNTGELFF	TGCAGTGCAGTGGACCCACCGAACACCGGGGAGCTGTTTTTT
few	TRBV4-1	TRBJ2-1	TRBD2	CASSPRAGGPDEQFF	TGCGCCAGCAGCCCCCGAGCGGGAGGGCCCGATGAGCAGTTCTTC
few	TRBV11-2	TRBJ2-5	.	CASSSSVGYRGETQYF	TGTGCCAGCAGCTCTTCGGTGGGGTATCGGGGGGAGACCCAGTACTTC
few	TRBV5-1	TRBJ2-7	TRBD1	CASSTNWDRTYEQYF	TGCGCCAGCAGCACGAACTGGGACAGAACCTACGAGCAGTACTTC
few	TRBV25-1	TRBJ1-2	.	CASSESRVGRPNYGYTF	TGTGCCAGCAGTGAATCGCGGGTGGGGAGACCCAACTATGGCTACACCTTC
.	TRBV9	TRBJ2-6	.	CASSGRGASGANVLTF	TGTGCCAGCAGCGGAAGGGGGGCCTCTGGGGCCAACGTCCTGACTTTC
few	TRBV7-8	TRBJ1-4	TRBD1	CASSLRAYGTGEKLFF	TGTGCCAGCAGCTTAAGGGCTTACGGGACAGGGGAAAAACTGTTTTTT
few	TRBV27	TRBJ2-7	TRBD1	CASGWTGETYEQYF	TGTGCCAGCGGGTGGACAGGAGAAACCTACGAGCAGTACTTC
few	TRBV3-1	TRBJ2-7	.	CASSQRDPMVRGYEQYF	TGTGCCAGCAGCCAAAGGGACCCAATGGTGCGGGGCTACGAGCAGTACTTC
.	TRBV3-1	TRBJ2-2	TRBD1	CASSQYSTGGTGELFF	TGTGCCAGCAGCCAATATTCGACAGGGGGGACCGGGGAGCTGTTTTTT
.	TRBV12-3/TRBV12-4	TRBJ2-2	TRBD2	CASKLAGVTGELFF	TGTGCCAGCAAACTAGCGGGAGTAACCGGGGAGCTGTTTTTT
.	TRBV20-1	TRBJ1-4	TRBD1	CSENRGGGPTNEKLFF	TGCAGTGAAAACAGGGGTGGTGGACCAACTAATGAAAAACTGTTTTTT
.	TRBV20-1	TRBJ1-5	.	CSAGGAGDQPQHF	TGCAGTGCTGGGGGGGCGGGGGATCAGCCCCAGCATTTT
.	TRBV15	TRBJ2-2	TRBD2	CATSRPTLAGVGELFF	TGTGCCACCAGCAGACCTACTCTAGCGGGAGTCGGGGAGCTGTTTTTT
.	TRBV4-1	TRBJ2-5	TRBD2	CASSQSLAGVSRETQYF	TGCGCCAGCAGCCAATCACTAGCGGGAGTGAGTAGAGAGACCCAGTACTTC
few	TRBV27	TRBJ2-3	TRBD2	CASSLSWAGGADTQYF	TGTGCCAGCAGTTTAAGCTGGGCGGGAGGGGCAGATACGCAGTATTTT
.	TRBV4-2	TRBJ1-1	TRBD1	CASGRGRNTEAFF	TGTGCCAGCGGCAGGGGGAGGAACACTGAAGCTTTCTTT
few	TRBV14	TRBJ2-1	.	CASSQVRAVYNEQFF	TGTGCCAGCAGCCAAGTCAGGGCTGTATACAATGAGCAGTTCTTC
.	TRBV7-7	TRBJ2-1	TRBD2	CASSLSAGTSDNEQFF	TGTGCCAGCAGCTTAAGTGCCGGGACTAGCGACAATGAGCAGTTCTTC
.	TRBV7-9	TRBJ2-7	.	CASSRRDENSYEQYF	TGTGCCAGCAGCCGACGGGACGAGAACTCCTACGAGCAGTACTTC
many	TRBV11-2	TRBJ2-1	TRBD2	CASSFRDYHNEQFF	TGTGCCAGCAGCTTCCGGGACTACCACAATGAGCAGTTCTTC
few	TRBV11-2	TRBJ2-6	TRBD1	CASSFWTGVFSGANVLTF	TGTGCCAGCAGCTTCTGGACAGGGGTCTTCTCTGGGGCCAACGTCCTGACTTTC
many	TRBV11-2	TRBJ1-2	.	CASSSDSYTF	TGTGCCAGCAGCTCGGACAGCTACACCTTC
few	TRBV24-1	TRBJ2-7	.	CATSDWDTEQYF	TGTGCCACCAGTGATTGGGACACCGAGCAGTACTTC
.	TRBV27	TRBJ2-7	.	CASRETGSLSSYEQYF	TGTGCCAGCAGAGAGACAGGTTCCTTGTCCTCCTACGAGCAGTACTTC
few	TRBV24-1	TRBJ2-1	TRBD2	CATSDRLAGGPRAYNEQFF	TGTGCCACCAGTGATCGACTAGCGGGAGGGCCAAGGGCCTACAATGAGCAGTTCTTC
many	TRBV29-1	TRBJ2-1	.	CSALPGRKSYNEQFF	TGCAGCGCCCTGCCCGGGAGAAAATCCTACAATGAGCAGTTCTTC
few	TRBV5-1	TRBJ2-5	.	CASSKDPRQTQYF	TGCGCCAGCAGCAAGGACCCCCGTCAGACCCAGTACTTC
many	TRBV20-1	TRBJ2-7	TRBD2	CSAWTSGRITPYEQYF	TGCAGTGCTTGGACTAGCGGGAGAATCACGCCCTACGAGCAGTACTTC
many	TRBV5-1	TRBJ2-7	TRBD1	CASSWGGTGEILTNRYEQYF	TGCGCCAGCAGCTGGGGAGGGACAGGGGAGATATTGACTAACCGATACGAGCAGTACTTC
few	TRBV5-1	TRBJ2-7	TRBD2	CASSTGLAGEGHEQYF	TGCGCCAGCAGCACGGGACTAGCGGGAGAGGGTCACGAGCAGTACTTC
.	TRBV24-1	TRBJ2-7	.	CATSDSSGAYEQYF	TGTGCCACCAGTGACAGTAGCGGAGCCTACGAGCAGTACTTC
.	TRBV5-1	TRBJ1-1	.	CASSLARGGMGVTEAFF	TGCGCCAGCAGCTTGGCCAGGGGCGGGATGGGGGTCACTGAAGCTTTCTTT
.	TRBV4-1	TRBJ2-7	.	CASSQLAMGYEQYF	TGCGCCAGCAGCCAACTAGCGATGGGATACGAGCAGTACTTC
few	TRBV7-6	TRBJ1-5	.	CASSLRWYNQPQHF	TGTGCCAGCAGCTTACGGTGGTACAATCAGCCCCAGCATTTT
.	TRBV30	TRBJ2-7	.	CIRDTYEQYF	TGTATCCGGGACACCTACGAGCAGTACTTC
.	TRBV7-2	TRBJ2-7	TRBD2	CASSVGLRSSYEQYF	TGTGCCAGCAGCGTGGGACTACGGAGCTCCTACGAGCAGTACTTC
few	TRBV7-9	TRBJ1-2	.	CASSLGQETNYGYTF	TGTGCCAGCAGCTTAGGCCAGGAAACTAACTATGGCTACACCTTC
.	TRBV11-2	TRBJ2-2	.	CASSLDMVQSSNTGELFF	TGTGCCAGCAGCTTAGATATGGTACAGAGCTCGAACACCGGGGAGCTGTTTTTT
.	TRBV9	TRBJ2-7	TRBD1	CASSVSDRGPYEQYF	TGTGCCAGCAGCGTAAGCGACAGGGGGCCGTACGAGCAGTACTTC
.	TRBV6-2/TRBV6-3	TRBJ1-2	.	CASATGLHYGYTF	TGTGCCAGCGCCACAGGGCTGCACTATGGCTACACCTTC
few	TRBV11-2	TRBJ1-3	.	CASSSLSLQGGGNTIYF	TGTGCCAGCAGCTCCCTCTCCTTACAGGGCGGAGGAAACACCATATATTTT
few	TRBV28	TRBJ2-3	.	CASSLWGQTDSDDTQYF	TGTGCCAGCAGTTTATGGGGGCAGACCGACAGTGATGATACGCAGTATTTT
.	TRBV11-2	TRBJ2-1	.	CASSFWSAGHIYNEQFF	TGTGCCAGCAGCTTTTGGTCAGCGGGACACATCTATAATGAGCAGTTCTTC
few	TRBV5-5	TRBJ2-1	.	CASSLGPVINEQFF	TGTGCCAGCAGCTTAGGGCCTGTGATCAATGAGCAGTTCTTC